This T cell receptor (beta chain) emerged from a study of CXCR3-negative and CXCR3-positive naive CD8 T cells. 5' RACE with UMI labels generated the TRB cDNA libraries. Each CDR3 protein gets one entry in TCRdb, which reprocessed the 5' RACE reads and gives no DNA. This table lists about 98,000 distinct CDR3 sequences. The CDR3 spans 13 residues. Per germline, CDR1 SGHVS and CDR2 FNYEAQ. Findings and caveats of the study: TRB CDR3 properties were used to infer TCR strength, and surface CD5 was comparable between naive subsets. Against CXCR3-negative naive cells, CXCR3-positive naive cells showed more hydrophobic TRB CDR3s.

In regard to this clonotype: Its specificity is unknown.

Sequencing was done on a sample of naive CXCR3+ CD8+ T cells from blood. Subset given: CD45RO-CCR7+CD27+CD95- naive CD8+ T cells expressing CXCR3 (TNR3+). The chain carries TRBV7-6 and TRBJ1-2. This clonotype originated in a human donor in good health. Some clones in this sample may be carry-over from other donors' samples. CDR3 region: CASSPTHTDGYTF.